The present T cell receptor beta chain was sequenced within a study of radiation and T cells in renal cell carcinoma. Study details: Nephrectomy followed 15 Gy stereotactic body radiation by 4 weeks.

CDR1 is SGHDT and CDR2 is YYEEEE in the germline V gene. Trimming stripped 1 base from V and 6 bases from J, with 5 bases between. CDR3 length equals 11 residues. Points on this clone: Its antigen is not known.

Time point of the sample: baseline pretreatment blood. Treatment in this sample: 15 Gy SBRT to primary tumor, nephrectomy 4 weeks later. General study findings and limits: In blood, top tumor clones expanded by 2 weeks, shrinking by 4.

Generated by immunoSEQ multiplex PCR, the TCRdb table keeps only in-frame clones and is missing some. The table has roughly 150,000 clones, about 88% seen once; the top ten hold roughly 4.1%. The sequence was obtained from a woman in her 70s with renal cell carcinoma. V is TRBV5-6 and J is TRBJ2-7; D is perhaps TRBD1 (5 bases). Sequencing was performed on blood, taken from a patient whose treatment included radiotherapy and nephrectomy. The CDR3: CASSLQGEQYF. DNA of the CDR3: TGTGCCAGCAGCTTGCAGGGCGAGCAGTACTTC.